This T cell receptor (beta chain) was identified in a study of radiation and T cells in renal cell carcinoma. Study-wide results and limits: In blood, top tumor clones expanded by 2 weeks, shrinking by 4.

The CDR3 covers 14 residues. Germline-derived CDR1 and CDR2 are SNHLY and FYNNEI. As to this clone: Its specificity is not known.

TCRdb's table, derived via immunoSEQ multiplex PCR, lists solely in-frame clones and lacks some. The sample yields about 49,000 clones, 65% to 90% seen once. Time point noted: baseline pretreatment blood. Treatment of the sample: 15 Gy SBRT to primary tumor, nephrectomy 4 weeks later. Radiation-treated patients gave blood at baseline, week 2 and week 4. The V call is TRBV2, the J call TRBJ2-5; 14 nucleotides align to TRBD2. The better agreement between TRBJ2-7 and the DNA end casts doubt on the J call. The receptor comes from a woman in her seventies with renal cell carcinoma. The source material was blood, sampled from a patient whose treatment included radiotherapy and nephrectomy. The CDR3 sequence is CASPGTSGSGEQYF. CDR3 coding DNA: TGTGCCAGCCCGGGGACTAGCGGGAGTGGCGAGCAGTACTTC.